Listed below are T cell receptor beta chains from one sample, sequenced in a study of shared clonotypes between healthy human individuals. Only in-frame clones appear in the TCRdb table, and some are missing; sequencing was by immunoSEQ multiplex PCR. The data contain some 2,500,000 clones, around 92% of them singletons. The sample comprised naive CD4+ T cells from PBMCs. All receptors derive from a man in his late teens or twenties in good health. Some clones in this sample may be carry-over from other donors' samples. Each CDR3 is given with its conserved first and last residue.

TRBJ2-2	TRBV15	CATSRDTSEQSTGELFF
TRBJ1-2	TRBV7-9	CASSDSRPTGLLYTF
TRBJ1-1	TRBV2	CASSDYTEAFF
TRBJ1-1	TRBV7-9	CASSLFENTEAFF
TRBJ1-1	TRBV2	CASSERSRAEAFF
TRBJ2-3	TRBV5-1	CASRLAGRDTQYF
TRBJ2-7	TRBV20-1	CSARLVRAQYF
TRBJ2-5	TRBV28	CASSGFSGGRWETQYF
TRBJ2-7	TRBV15	CATSRGAGGGEQYF
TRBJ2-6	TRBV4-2	CASSQEVGAGANVLTF
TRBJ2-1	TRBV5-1	CASSLAGTSVNNEQFF
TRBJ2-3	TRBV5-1	CASSLDSGPSDTQYF
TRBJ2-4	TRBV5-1	CASRPGLGMQGQKNIQYF
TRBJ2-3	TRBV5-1	CASSLGPPDTQYF
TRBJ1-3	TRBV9	CASSVYSGNTIYF
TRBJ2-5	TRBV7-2	CASSFGGRETQYF
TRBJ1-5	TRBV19	CASRRGTDQPQHF
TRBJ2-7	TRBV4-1	CASSQIVRTGDSYEQYF
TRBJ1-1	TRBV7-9	CASSLQGGHTEAFF
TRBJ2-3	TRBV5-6	CASSILTSGRTDTQYF
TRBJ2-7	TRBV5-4	CASRLERGTAYEQYF
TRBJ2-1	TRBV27	CASSPGLAGGPPNEQFF
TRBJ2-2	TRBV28	CASSLAGGPTGELFF
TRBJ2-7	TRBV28	CASSLRSYEQYF
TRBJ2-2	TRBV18	CASSTTGSAGELFF
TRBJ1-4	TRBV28	CASIPGGALGGNEKLFF
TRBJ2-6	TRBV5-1	CASSLGDSGANVLTF
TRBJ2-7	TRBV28	CASSGAQAGRDEQYF
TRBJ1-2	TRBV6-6	CASSYYEGGGGYTF
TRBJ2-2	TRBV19	CASAPTTGELFF
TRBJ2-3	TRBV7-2	CASSLGMVGLAGTDTQYF
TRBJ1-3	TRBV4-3	CASSRNSVTMGNTIYF